This is a list of T cell receptor beta chains from one sample in a study of blood T cell repertoires in COVID-19. Profiling relied on immunoSEQ multiplex PCR, and the TCRdb table lists in-frame clones only, not all of them. Of about 280,000 clones in the sample, approximately 86% are singletons; the top ten hold roughly 9.1%. Material for sequencing was peripheral blood. The origin of the receptors is a young man with active or convalescent COVID-19. Each CDR3 is given with its conserved first and last residue. A D gene is named only where the DNA matches it firmly. Clone size is stated in some rows and not others, as once, few, many or a class when expanded.

J | size | V | D | CDR3 | DNA
TRBJ1-1 | - | TRBV12-3/TRBV12-4 | - | CASSLSTEAFF | TGTGCCAGCAGCCTCAGCACTGAAGCTTTCTTT
TRBJ1-5 | - | TRBV5-1 | - | CASSPGEGQQGNQPQHF | TGCGCCAGCAGCCCCGGGGAGGGACAACAAGGAAATCAGCCCCAGCATTTT
TRBJ1-6 | - | TRBV12-3/TRBV12-4 | - | CASSAADSPLHF | TGTGCCAGCAGTGCTGCAGATTCACCCCTCCACTTT
TRBJ1-2 | - | TRBV12-3/TRBV12-4 | - | CASKHGNRDGYTF | TGTGCCAGCAAACATGGGAACAGGGATGGCTACACCTTC
TRBJ1-2 | - | TRBV9 | TRBD1 | CASSASGTGHIFGYTF | TGTGCCAGCAGCGCATCCGGGACAGGACACATTTTTGGCTACACCTTC
TRBJ2-7 | - | TRBV5-1 | TRBD2 | CASSFSGGNYEQYF | TGCGCCAGCAGCTTTAGCGGGGGGAACTACGAGCAGTACTTC
TRBJ2-7 | once | TRBV19 | - | CASSIAGRSYEQYF | TGTGCCAGTAGTATAGCGGGGAGATCCTACGAGCAGTACTTC
TRBJ1-1 | - | TRBV5-6 | - | CASTLGEFDTEAFF | TGTGCCAGCACTCTAGGGGAATTCGACACTGAAGCTTTCTTT
TRBJ1-3 | - | TRBV7-2 | - | CASSLATDSGNTIYF | TGTGCCAGCAGCTTAGCGACAGACTCTGGAAACACCATATATTTT
TRBJ2-7 | once | TRBV9 | TRBD1 | CASSAGTGVEQYF | TGTGCCAGCAGCGCCGGGACAGGGGTCGAGCAGTACTTC